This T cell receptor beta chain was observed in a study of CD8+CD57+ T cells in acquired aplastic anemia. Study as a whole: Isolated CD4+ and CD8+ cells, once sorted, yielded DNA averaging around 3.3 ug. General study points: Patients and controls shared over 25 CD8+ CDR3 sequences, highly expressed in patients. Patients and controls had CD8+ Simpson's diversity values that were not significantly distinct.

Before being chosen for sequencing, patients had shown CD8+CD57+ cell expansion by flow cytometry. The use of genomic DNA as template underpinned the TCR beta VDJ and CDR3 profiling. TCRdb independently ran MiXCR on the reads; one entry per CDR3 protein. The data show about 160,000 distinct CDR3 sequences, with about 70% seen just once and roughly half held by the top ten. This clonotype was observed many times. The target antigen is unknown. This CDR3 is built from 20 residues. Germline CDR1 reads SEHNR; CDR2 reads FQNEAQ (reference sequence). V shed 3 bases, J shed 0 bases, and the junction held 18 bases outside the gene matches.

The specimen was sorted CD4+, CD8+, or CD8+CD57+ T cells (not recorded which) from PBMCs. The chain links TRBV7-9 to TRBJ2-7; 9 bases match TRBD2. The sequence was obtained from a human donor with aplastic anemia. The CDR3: CASSLVRFEASGKSSYEQYF. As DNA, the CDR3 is TGTGCCAGCAGCTTGGTGAGGTTTGAGGCTAGCGGGAAAAGCTCCTACGAGCAGTACTTC.